These 4 T cell receptor beta chains originate from one sample sequenced in a study of T cells in Graves' hyperthyroidism and ophthalmopathy (dated 2019 in TCRdb). The library was built by means of multiplex PCR. The run used an Illumina HiSeq 2000. The TCR beta CDR3 regions were amplified from RNA transcripts. A first-round RT-PCR of the TCR CDR3 used the HTBI primer set with the Qiagen OneStep RT-PCR kit. TCRdb applied fastp at Q25 and MiXCR to the public reads, then kept only in-frame beta chains. Rows are unified per CDR3 protein, each entry keeping the most common DNA and genes. In all, the sample holds approximately 560,000 distinct CDR3 sequences, and about 15% of those were seen once. The ten largest clones take up around 7.5% of the sample. The source material was blood. All receptors derive from a woman younger than 45 with Graves' hyperthyroidism.

This clonotype was found many times. This chain uses TRBV7-2 with TRBJ2-1; 9 bases are a match to TRBD2. V lost 1 base and J lost 13; bases outside the gene matches: 14. In germline, CDR1 is SGHTA, CDR2 FQGNSA. This CDR3 spans 16 amino acids. In nucleotides, the CDR3 is TGTGCCAGCAGCTTAGTTTCGGGACTAGCAGATCCCCGACAGTTCTTC. It specifies CASSLVSGLADPRQFF.

This chain connects TRBV7-9 to TRBJ1-2; a weak D match, TRBD1 (5 bases). V was pared by 6 bases and J by 7 bases, with 15 bases between. This CDR3 is built from 13 residues. CDR1 SEHNR and CDR2 FQNEAQ come from the germline V gene (reference sequence). CDR3 nucleotides: TGTGCCAGCAGTCCGGGGCAGTCCTCTGGCTACACCTTC. This sequence encodes CASSPGQSSGYTF.

Many counts were recorded for this clonotype. The V and J genes are TRBV24-1 and TRBJ2-2; TRBD1 aligns across 7 bases. J lost 0 bases, V lost 8 bases, and 2 bases had no gene match. Germline loops: CDR1 KGHDR, CDR2 SFDVKD. The CDR3 length is 14 residues. This CDR3 reads CATKGQTNTGELFF. The CDR3 DNA reads as TGTGCCACCAAGGGACAGACGAACACCGGGGAGCTGTTTTTT.

This clonotype came up many times. V is TRBV7-2 and J is TRBJ1-5; possible D gene TRBD1, 5 bases. The V end was cut by 4 bases, the J end by 3 bases, with 16 bases between. CDR3 length: 16 residues. Looked up from germline, CDR1 is SGHTA and CDR2 is FQGNSA. The DNA for the CDR3 is TGTGCCAGCAGCTCTTCGACACAGGAACACAATCAGCCCCAGCATTTT. This gives the protein CASSSSTQEHNQPQHF.